This T cell receptor (beta chain) was sequenced during a study of identifying expanded T cells in peripheral blood. Germline V lookup: CDR1 MGHRA, CDR2 YSYEKL. CDR3 length: 18 residues. J lost 4 bases, V lost 0 bases, and 10 bases had no gene match. Generated by immunoSEQ multiplex PCR, the TCRdb table keeps only in-frame clones and is missing some. The table shows approximately 90,000 clones, with around 86% occurring only once. What was sequenced was blood. The TCR was taken from a person aged 18 to 69 in good health. The chain uses TRBV4-1 and TRBJ2-3; TRBD2 matches 10 bases. The CDR3 protein is CASSQDSLLAGSADTQYF. CDR3 sequence (DNA): TGCGCCAGCAGCCAAGATTCCCTACTAGCGGGGAGTGCAGATACGCAGTATTTT.